This TCR beta chain emerged from a study of cytomegalovirus exposure and HLA in healthy donors. PCR amplification relied on 60 Vbeta primers (plus 13 Jbeta primers). Per the original data handling: Approximately 11 million shared chains were among the about 80 million unique TCR beta chains that a later analysis counted. Generated by immunoSEQ multiplex PCR, the TCRdb table keeps only in-frame clones and is missing some. V, J and clone size reflect that table, while D and trimming were determined from the DNA. The table lists some 200,000 clones, around 79% of them singletons. Germline-derived CDR1 and CDR2 are SGHTA and FQGNSA. The CDR3 consists of 16 residues. V shed 1 base, J shed 2 bases, and the junction held 6 bases outside the gene matches. The donors (healthy individuals) were bone marrow donors.

The clonotype originates from a man between 18 and 29 years old in good health and CMV-seronegative. The chain couples TRBV7-2 to TRBJ2-7, with 9 bases aligning to TRBD2. The material sequenced was PBMCs. CDR3 amino acids: CASSLDRASGAYEQYF. CDR3 DNA sequence: TGTGCCAGCAGCTTAGACCGAGCTAGCGGGGCCTACGAGCAGTACTTC. Full variable domain (outside the CDR3, taken from reference TRBV7-2 and TRBJ2-7): GAGVSQSPSNKVTEKGKDVELRCDPISGHTALYWYRQSLGQGLEFLIYFQGNSAPDKSGLPSDRFSAERTGGSVSTLTIQRTQQEDSAVYLCASSLDRASGAYEQYFGPGTRLTVT.